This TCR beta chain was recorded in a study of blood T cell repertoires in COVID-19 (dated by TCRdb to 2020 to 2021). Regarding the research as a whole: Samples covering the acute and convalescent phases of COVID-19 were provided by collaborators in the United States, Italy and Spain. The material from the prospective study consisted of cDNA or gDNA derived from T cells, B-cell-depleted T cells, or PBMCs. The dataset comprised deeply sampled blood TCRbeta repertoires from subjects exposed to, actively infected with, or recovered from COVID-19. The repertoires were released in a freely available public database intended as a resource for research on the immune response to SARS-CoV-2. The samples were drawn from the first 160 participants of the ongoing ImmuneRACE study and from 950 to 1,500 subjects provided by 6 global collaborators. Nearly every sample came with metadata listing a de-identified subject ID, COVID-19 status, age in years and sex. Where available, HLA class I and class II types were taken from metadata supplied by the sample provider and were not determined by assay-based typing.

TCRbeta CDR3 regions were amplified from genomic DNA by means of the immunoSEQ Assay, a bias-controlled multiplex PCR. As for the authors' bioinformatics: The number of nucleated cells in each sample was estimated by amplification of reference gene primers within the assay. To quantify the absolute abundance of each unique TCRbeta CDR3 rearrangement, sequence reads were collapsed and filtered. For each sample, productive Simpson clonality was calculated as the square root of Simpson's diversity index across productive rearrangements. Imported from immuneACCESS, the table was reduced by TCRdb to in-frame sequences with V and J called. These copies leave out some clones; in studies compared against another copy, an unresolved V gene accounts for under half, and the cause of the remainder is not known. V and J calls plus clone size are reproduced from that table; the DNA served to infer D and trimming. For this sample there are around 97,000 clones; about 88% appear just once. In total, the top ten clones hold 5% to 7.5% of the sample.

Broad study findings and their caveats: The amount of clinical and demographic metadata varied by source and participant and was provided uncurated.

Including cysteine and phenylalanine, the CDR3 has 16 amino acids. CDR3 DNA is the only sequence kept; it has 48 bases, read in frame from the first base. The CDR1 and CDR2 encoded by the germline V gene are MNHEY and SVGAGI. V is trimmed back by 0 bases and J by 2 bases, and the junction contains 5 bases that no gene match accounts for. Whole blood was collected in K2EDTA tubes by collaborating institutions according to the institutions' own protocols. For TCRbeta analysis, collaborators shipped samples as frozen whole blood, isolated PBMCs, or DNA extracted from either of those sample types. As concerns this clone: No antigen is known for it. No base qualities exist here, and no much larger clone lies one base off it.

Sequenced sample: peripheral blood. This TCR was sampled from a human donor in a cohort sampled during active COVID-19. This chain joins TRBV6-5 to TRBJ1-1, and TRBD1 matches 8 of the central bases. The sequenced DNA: TGTGCCAGCAGTTACTCGATGGGACAGGCAAACACTGAAGCTTTCTTT. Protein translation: CASSYSMGQANTEAFF.